The entry below gives a single T cell receptor (beta chain) sequence along with its context. Its antigen remains unknown. This CDR3 has 13 amino acids. Germline values: CDR1 SGHKS, CDR2 YYEKEE (reference sequence). Trimming removed 2 bases at V and 1 base at J, with 6 bases between. These data originate in a study of coeliac disease. Findings and caveats of the study: In active celiac disease, intraepithelial and lamina propria TRB and TRG repertoires were less clonal than controls. Largely private TRB repertoires meant most sequences were sample-unique. According to the authors, this method cannot detect gliadin-specific T cells in an unbiased way. Intraepithelial and lamina propria fractions were not highly pure.

Assay: immunoSEQ multiplex PCR; the TCRdb copy retains only in-frame clones and omits some. The sample lists about 8,000 clones, 57% occurring once. This clonotype was sampled from a woman aged 60-75 years with celiac disease. Sequenced input: intraepithelial lymphocytes from the gut. The chain combines TRBV5-5 with TRBJ2-5; D is perhaps TRBD2 (5 bases). The CDR3 DNA is TGTGCCAGCAGCTTCGGACTCCAAGAGACCCAGTACTTC. It encodes CASSFGLQETQYF.